This TCR beta chain was documented in a study of blood T cell repertoires in COVID-19. J lost 5 bases, V lost 2 bases, and 9 bases had no gene match. There are 16 residues in the CDR3. Germline V lookup: CDR1 MNHEY, CDR2 SVGEGT. Sequencing was performed with immunoSEQ multiplex PCR; in TCRdb, only in-frame clones are kept and a portion is missing. The table shows 200,000 to 250,000 clones, with about 84% occurring only once. The receptor's source is a woman aged 45-65 years who had recovered from COVID-19. Material for sequencing was PBMCs or T cells enriched from blood (not recorded which). The V gene is TRBV6-2 or TRBV6-3, the J gene TRBJ1-1; 9 positions agree with TRBD1. The CDR3 DNA sequence: TGTGCCAGCAGTTACACCCGACAGGGGGAAGGGACTGAAGCTTTCTTT. This translates into CASSYTRQGEGTEAFF.